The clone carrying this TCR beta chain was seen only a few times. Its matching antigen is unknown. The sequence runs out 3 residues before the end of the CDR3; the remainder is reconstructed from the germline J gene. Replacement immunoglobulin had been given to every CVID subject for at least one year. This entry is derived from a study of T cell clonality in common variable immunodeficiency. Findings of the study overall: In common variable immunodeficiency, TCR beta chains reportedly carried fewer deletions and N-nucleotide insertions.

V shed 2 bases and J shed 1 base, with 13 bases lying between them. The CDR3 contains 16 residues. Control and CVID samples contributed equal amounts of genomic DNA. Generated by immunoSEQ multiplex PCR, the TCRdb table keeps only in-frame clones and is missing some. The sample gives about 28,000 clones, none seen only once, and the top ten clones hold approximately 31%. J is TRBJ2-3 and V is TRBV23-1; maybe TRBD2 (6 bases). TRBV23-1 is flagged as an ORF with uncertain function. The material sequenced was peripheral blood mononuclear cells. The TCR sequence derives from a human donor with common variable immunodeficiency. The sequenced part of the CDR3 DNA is TGCGCCAGCAGTCAAAAGGAGGGGAGTTGCACAGATACG. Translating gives CASSQKEGSCTDT. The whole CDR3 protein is CASSQKEGSCTDTQYF.